This is a list of T cell receptor beta chains from one sample in a study of early T cells in non-severe SARS-CoV-2 infection. TCRdb processed the 5' RACE reads anew with MiXCR; each CDR3 protein has one entry. The table shows tens of thousands of distinct CDR3 sequences, with about 14% occurring only once. Source material: whole blood. These receptors all stem from an adult who was a healthcare worker with PCR-confirmed SARS-CoV-2 infection or an uninfected control (not recorded which). CDR3s include the opening cysteine and the closing phenylalanine or tryptophan. D genes are given only for firm matches. The listing skips clone size in some rows; elsewhere it reads once, few, many or a size class.

J: TRBJ2-7; size: many; D: .; V: TRBV12-3/TRBV12-4; DNA: TGTGCCAGCAGTTTAGACCTCGACGAGCAGTACTTC; CDR3: CASSLDLDEQYF
J: TRBJ1-1; size: few; D: .; V: TRBV11-2; DNA: TGTGCCAGCAGCCCCCCTTACACTGAAGCTTTCTTT; CDR3: CASSPPYTEAFF
J: TRBJ2-5; size: .; D: .; V: TRBV11-2; DNA: TGTGCCAGCAGCTTAGCTTGGGGGTCCCAAGAGACCCAGTACTTC; CDR3: CASSLAWGSQETQYF
J: TRBJ2-7; size: many; D: .; V: TRBV4-1; DNA: TGCGCCAGCAGCCAAGGAAGGTCTGGGGCAGACTACGAGCAGTACTTC; CDR3: CASSQGRSGADYEQYF
J: TRBJ2-1; size: few; D: .; V: TRBV11-2; DNA: TGTGCCAGCAGCCCCGGTAGCAAGCAGTTCTTC; CDR3: CASSPGSKQFF
J: TRBJ1-5; size: .; D: .; V: TRBV25-1; DNA: TGTGCCAGCGGGGGAGGTTTCAATCAGCCCCAGCATTTT; CDR3: CASGGGFNQPQHF
J: TRBJ2-3; size: few; D: .; V: TRBV7-3; DNA: TGTGCCAGCAGCCCACGACTAGTGAGCGGATTCACAGATACGCAGTATTTT; CDR3: CASSPRLVSGFTDTQYF
J: TRBJ2-1; size: few; D: TRBD1; V: TRBV7-2; DNA: TGTGCCAGCACCACCAGTCCCCTGGGACAGAGCTCCTACAATGAGCAGTTCTTC; CDR3: CASTTSPLGQSSYNEQFF
J: TRBJ2-1; size: .; D: .; V: TRBV29-1; DNA: TGCAGCGTCTTCAGAGAGCGGAAGCAGTTCTTC; CDR3: CSVFRERKQFF
J: TRBJ1-1; size: .; D: TRBD1; V: TRBV6-2/TRBV6-3; DNA: TGTGCCAGCAGTTACTCGACAGGGAACCCTGAAGCTTTCTTT; CDR3: CASSYSTGNPEAFF
J: TRBJ2-6; size: .; D: .; V: TRBV9; DNA: TGTGCCAGCAGCGTTCAGCGGACTTGGAGCTCTGGGGCCAACGTCCTGACTTTC; CDR3: CASSVQRTWSSGANVLTF
J: TRBJ1-1; size: few; D: .; V: TRBV20-1; DNA: TGCAGTGCTAGGGGGCGACGGAACACTGAAGCTTTCTTT; CDR3: CSARGRRNTEAFF
J: TRBJ1-1; size: few; D: .; V: TRBV6-5; DNA: TGTGCCAGCAGTTATACAGGGACGACTGAAGCTTTCTTT; CDR3: CASSYTGTTEAFF
J: TRBJ2-7; size: .; D: TRBD1; V: TRBV6-1; DNA: TGTGCCAGCTTTGACAGGGCCTACGAGCAGTACTTC; CDR3: CASFDRAYEQYF
J: TRBJ1-2; size: few; D: TRBD1; V: TRBV6-5; DNA: TGTGCCAGCAGTTACTCCGGACAGGATTCCTATGGCTACACCTTC; CDR3: CASSYSGQDSYGYTF
J: TRBJ2-1; size: few; D: TRBD1; V: TRBV7-2; DNA: TGTGCCAGCAGGCTAACAGGGGGCGCGGGGTACAATGAGCAGTTCTTC; CDR3: CASRLTGGAGYNEQFF
J: TRBJ2-7; size: many; D: .; V: TRBV2; DNA: TGTGCCAGCACTCCATTATGGGGTTCCTACGAGCAGTACTTC; CDR3: CASTPLWGSYEQYF
J: TRBJ2-5; size: .; D: TRBD2; V: TRBV28; DNA: TGTGCCAGCAGTTACCCGGGGGGGGCAGAGACCCAGTACTTC; CDR3: CASSYPGGAETQYF
J: TRBJ1-3; size: .; D: .; V: TRBV29-1; DNA: TGCAGCGCAGGACAGTCCTCTGGAAACACCATATATTTT; CDR3: CSAGQSSGNTIYF
J: TRBJ1-2; size: .; D: .; V: TRBV11-2; DNA: TGTGCCAGCAGCCCTACAGGGAACTATGGCTACACCTTC; CDR3: CASSPTGNYGYTF
J: TRBJ2-5; size: few; D: TRBD2; V: TRBV7-7; DNA: TGTGCTAGCAGCATGACTAGCGGGGGAGGGGAGACCCAGTACTTC; CDR3: CASSMTSGGGETQYF
J: TRBJ1-4; size: few; D: TRBD1; V: TRBV2; DNA: TGTGCCAGCAGTGAGACAGGGGCGACTAATGAAAAACTGTTTTTT; CDR3: CASSETGATNEKLFF
J: TRBJ2-3; size: many; D: TRBD1; V: TRBV5-1; DNA: TGCGCCAGCAGCTTGGGCCCAGGGGGCGAAGCAGATACGCAGTATTTT; CDR3: CASSLGPGGEADTQYF
J: TRBJ1-5; size: many; D: .; V: TRBV7-8; DNA: TGTGCCAGCAGCTACGGGGCAGGGCCCAATCAGCCCCAGCATTTT; CDR3: CASSYGAGPNQPQHF
J: TRBJ1-2; size: .; D: .; V: TRBV7-2; DNA: TGTGCCAGCAGCTCCCTGGGCGGCGGGAATGGCTATGGCTACACCTTC; CDR3: CASSSLGGGNGYGYTF
J: TRBJ1-2; size: .; D: .; V: TRBV19; DNA: TGTGCCAGTAGTATGCCGGGTCTCAGTGGCTACACCTTC; CDR3: CASSMPGLSGYTF
J: TRBJ2-7; size: .; D: TRBD1; V: TRBV11-2; DNA: TGTGCCAGCAGCCCGGGGACAGGGGGCCTTTCCTACGAGCAGTACTTC; CDR3: CASSPGTGGLSYEQYF
J: TRBJ1-1; size: many; D: .; V: TRBV7-9; DNA: TGTGCCAGCAAAGATCAAAAGGTAGAAGCTTTCTTT; CDR3: CASKDQKVEAFF
J: TRBJ2-7; size: many; D: TRBD2; V: TRBV10-3; DNA: TGTGCCATTGTTCCGACTAGCGGGGCCGGGCAGTACTTC; CDR3: CAIVPTSGAGQYF
J: TRBJ2-3; size: many; D: TRBD2; V: TRBV7-3; DNA: TGTGCCAGCAGCTTAAGCGGGGGGGCCACAGATACGCAGTATTTT; CDR3: CASSLSGGATDTQYF
J: TRBJ1-1; size: few; D: TRBD1; V: TRBV7-9; DNA: TGTGCCAGCAGAAGAAGTCCGGGACAGGGCGTCGCTTTCTTT; CDR3: CASRRSPGQGVAFF
J: TRBJ2-5; size: many; D: TRBD1; V: TRBV7-2; DNA: TGTGCCAGCAGCTTCTCAGGGGGCGCCCAGTACTTC; CDR3: CASSFSGGAQYF
J: TRBJ2-2; size: .; D: TRBD1; V: TRBV28; DNA: TGTGCCAGCAGCCAGGGGGCGCGGACCGGGGAGCTGTTTTTT; CDR3: CASSQGARTGELFF
J: TRBJ2-1; size: .; D: .; V: TRBV7-8; DNA: TGTGCCAGCAGCTTAACTGTCCTATCCTACAATGAGCAGTTCTTC; CDR3: CASSLTVLSYNEQFF
J: TRBJ1-2; size: .; D: .; V: TRBV7-8; DNA: TGTGCCAGCAGCTTAGCCAGGGGCGCAGGCTACACCTTC; CDR3: CASSLARGAGYTF
J: TRBJ2-7; size: .; D: TRBD2; V: TRBV12-3/TRBV12-4; DNA: TGTGCCACTGGCGGGGGAACTTACGAGCAGTACTTC; CDR3: CATGGGTYEQYF
J: TRBJ1-1; size: .; D: .; V: TRBV7-9; DNA: TGTGCCAGCAGTTCCTCGACAGGAAACACTGAAGCTTTCTTT; CDR3: CASSSSTGNTEAFF
J: TRBJ2-1; size: .; D: TRBD1; V: TRBV7-8; DNA: TGTGCCAGCAGCCCCCCTTGGGACAGGGGTTGGAATGAGCAGTTCTTC; CDR3: CASSPPWDRGWNEQFF
J: TRBJ2-3; size: .; D: .; V: TRBV5-5; DNA: TGTGCCAGCACCCGGGACACCAACACAGATACGCAGTATTTT; CDR3: CASTRDTNTDTQYF
J: TRBJ2-2; size: .; D: TRBD2; V: TRBV4-1; DNA: TGCGCCAGCAGCCCTTTCGGGGCGGGGGTGACGAACACCGGGGAGCTGTTTTTT; CDR3: CASSPFGAGVTNTGELFF